This TCR beta chain was retrieved from a study of monozygotic twins with inflammatory bowel disease. About this clonotype: No antigen is known for it.

Germline assignment: CDR1 MDHEN and CDR2 SYDVKM. This CDR3 comprises 13 residues. Study-level results: Inverse Simpson values showed less TCRbeta diversity in IBD patients than in their healthy co-twins.

TCRdb re-called the 5' RACE reads; one entry per CDR3 protein, DNA not given. The sample includes approximately 300,000 distinct CDR3 sequences. The clonotype was recovered from a human donor with ulcerative colitis or Crohn's disease, or a healthy co-twin of an affected twin (not recorded which). V is TRBV28 and J is TRBJ2-1; the TCRdb D gene call, TRBD2, has no DNA to confirm it. Sequenced input: blood. The CDR3 spells CASSITSLSEQFF.